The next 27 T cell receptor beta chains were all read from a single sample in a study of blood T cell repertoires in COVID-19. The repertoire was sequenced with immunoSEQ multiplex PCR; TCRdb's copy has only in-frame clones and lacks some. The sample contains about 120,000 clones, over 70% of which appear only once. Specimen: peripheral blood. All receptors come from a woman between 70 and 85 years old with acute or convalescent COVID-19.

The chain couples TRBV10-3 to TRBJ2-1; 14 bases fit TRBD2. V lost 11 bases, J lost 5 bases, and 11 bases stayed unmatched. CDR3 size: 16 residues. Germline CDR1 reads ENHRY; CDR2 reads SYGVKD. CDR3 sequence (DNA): TGTGCCGTCGGACTAGCGGGGGGCTTAGGCAACAATGAGCAGTTCTTC. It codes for CAVGLAGGLGNNEQFF.

The CDR3 coding sequence is TGTGCCAACAAAATCCCCGGGACAAGGAACACTGAAGCTTTCTTT. Its protein product is CANKIPGTRNTEAFF. V is TRBV13 and J is TRBJ1-1, with a weak D call TRBD1 (6 bases). V dropped 10 bases and J dropped 1 base, with 19 bases sitting between them. The germline CDR1 and CDR2 sequences are PRHDT and FYEKMQ (reference sequence). The CDR3 runs to 15 residues.

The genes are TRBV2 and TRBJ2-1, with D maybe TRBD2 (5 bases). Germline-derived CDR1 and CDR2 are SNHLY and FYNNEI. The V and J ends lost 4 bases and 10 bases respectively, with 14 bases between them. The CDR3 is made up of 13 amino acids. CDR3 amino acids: CASSGDSVGEQFF. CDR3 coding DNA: TGTGCCAGCAGTGGGGATAGCGTTGGAGAGCAGTTCTTC.

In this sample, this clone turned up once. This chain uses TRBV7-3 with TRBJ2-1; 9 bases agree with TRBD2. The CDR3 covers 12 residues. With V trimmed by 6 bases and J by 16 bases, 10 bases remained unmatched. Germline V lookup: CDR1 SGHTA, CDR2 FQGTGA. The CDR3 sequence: CASSLGRGGHFF. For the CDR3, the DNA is TGTGCCAGCAGTCTTGGGCGGGGGGGCCACTTCTTC.

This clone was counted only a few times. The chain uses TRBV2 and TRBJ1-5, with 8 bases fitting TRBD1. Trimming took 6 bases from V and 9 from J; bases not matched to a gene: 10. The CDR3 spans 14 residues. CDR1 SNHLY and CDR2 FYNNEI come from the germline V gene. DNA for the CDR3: TGTGCCAGCAGGGACAGGGCCGGAGTGGGGCCCCAGCATTTT. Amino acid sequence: CASRDRAGVGPQHF.

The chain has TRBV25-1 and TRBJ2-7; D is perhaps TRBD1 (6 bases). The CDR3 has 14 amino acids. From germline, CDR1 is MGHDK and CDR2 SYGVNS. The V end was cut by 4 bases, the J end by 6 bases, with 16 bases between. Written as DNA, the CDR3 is TGTGCCAGCAGTGGGGCAGGGGTCCCTCCCGAGCAGTACTTC. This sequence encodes CASSGAGVPPEQYF.

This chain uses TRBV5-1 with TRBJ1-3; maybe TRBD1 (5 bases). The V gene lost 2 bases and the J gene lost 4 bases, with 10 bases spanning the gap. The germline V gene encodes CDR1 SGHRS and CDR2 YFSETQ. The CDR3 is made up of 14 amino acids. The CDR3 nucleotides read TGCGCCAGCAGCTTTGCAGGGCGGGGAAACACCATATATTTT. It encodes CASSFAGRGNTIYF. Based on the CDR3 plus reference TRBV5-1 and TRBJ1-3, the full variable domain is KAGVTQTPRYLIKTRGQQVTLSCSPISGHRSVSWYQQTPGQGLQFLFEYFSETQRNKGNFPGRFSGRQFSNSRSEMNVSTLELGDSALYLCASSFAGRGNTIYFGEGSWLTVV.

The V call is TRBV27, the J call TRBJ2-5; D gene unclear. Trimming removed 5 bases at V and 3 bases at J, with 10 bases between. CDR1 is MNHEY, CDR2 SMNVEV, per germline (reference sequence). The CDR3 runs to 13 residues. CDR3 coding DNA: TGTGCCAGCAGTCGCTACGCCGAAGAGACCCAGTACTTC. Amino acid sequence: CASSRYAEETQYF.

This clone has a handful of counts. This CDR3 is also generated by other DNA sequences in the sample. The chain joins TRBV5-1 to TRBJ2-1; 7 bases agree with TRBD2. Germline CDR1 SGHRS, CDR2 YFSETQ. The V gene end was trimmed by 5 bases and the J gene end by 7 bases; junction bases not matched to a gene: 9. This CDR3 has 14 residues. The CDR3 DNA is TGCGCCAGCAGTCTGGGAGGGCCTGGGAATGAGCAGTTCTTC. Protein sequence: CASSLGGPGNEQFF. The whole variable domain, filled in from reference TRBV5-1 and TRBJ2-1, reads KAGVTQTPRYLIKTRGQQVTLSCSPISGHRSVSWYQQTPGQGLQFLFEYFSETQRNKGNFPGRFSGRQFSNSRSEMNVSTLELGDSALYLCASSLGGPGNEQFFGPGTRLTVL.

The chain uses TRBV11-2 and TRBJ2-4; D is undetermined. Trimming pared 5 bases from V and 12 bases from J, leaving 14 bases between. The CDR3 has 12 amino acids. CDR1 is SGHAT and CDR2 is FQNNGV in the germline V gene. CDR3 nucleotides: TGTGCCAGCAGCGCCTGGGCTGACGGTCAGTACTTC. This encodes CASSAWADGQYF.

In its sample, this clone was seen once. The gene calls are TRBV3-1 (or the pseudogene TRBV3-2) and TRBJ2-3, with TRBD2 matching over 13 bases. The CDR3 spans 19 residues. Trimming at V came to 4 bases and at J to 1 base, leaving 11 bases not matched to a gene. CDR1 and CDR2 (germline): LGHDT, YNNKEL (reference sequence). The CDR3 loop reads CASSPRSGLAGLRTDTQYF. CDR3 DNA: TGTGCCAGCAGCCCTCGATCGGGACTAGCGGGACTACGCACAGATACGCAGTATTTT.

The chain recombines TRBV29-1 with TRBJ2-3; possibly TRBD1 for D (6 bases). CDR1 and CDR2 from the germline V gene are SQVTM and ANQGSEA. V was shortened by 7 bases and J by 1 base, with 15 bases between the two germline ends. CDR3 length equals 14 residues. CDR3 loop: CSANQGMGTDTQYF. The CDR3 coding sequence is TGCAGCGCCAATCAGGGGATGGGCACAGATACGCAGTATTTT.

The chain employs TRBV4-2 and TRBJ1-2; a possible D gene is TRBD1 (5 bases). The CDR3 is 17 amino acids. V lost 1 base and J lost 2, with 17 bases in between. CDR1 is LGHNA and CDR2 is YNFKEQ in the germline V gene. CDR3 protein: CASSQVLMGQENYGYTF. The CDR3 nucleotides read TGTGCCAGCAGCCAAGTGTTAATGGGGCAGGAGAACTATGGCTACACCTTC.

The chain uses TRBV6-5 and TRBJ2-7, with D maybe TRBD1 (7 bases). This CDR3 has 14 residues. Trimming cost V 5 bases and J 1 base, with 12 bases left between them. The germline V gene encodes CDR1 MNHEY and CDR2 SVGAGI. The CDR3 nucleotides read TGTGCCAGCAGTCCACAGGGGAGGTCCTACGAGCAGTACTTC. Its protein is CASSPQGRSYEQYF.

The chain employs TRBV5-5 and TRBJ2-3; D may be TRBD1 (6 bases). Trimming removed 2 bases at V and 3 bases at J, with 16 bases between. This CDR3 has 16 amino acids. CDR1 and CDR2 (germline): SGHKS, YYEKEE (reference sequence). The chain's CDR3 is CASSFYRDVRTDTQYF. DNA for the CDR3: TGTGCCAGCAGCTTCTACAGGGATGTGAGGACAGATACGCAGTATTTT.

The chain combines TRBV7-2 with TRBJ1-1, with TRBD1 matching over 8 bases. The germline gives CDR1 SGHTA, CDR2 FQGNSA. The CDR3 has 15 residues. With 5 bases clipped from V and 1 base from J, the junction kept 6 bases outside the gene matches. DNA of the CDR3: TGTGCCAGCAGCCCACAACAGGGGGGGAACACTGAAGCTTTCTTT. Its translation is CASSPQQGGNTEAFF.

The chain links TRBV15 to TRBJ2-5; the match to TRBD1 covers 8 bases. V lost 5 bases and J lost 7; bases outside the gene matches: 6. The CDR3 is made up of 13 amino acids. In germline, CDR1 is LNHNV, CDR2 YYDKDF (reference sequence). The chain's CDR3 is CATSPAGTGTQYF. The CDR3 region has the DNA TGTGCCACCAGCCCCGCCGGGACAGGGACCCAGTACTTC.

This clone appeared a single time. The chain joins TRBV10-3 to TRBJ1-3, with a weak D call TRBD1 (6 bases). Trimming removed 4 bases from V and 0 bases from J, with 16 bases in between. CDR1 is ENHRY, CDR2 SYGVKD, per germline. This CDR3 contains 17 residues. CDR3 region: CAISASGTPSSGNTIYF. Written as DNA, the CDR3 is TGTGCCATCAGTGCCTCCGGGACACCTAGCTCTGGAAACACCATATATTTT.

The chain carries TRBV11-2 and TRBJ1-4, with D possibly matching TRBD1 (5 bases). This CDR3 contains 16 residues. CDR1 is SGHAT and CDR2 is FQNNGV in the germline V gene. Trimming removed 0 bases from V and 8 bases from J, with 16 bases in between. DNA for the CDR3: TGTGCCAGCAGCTTAGATGTGGCGGCAGGGCAAGAAAAACTGTTTTTT. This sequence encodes CASSLDVAAGQEKLFF.

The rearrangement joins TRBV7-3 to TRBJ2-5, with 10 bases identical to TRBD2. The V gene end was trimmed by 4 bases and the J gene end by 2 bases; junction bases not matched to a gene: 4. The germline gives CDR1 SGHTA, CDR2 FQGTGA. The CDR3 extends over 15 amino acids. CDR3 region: CASSWSGGGQETQYF. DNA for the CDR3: TGTGCCAGCAGCTGGAGCGGGGGGGGACAAGAGACCCAGTACTTC.

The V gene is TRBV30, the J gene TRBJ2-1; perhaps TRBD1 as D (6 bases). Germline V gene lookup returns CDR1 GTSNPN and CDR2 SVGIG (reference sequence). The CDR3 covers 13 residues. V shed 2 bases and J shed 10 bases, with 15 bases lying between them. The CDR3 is CAWSLGQTREQFF. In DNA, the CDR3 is TGTGCCTGGAGTCTCGGACAGACCCGGGAGCAGTTCTTC. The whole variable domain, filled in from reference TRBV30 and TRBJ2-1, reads SQTIHQWPATLVQPVGSPLSLECTVEGTSNPNLYWYRQAAGRGLQLLFYSVGIGQISSEVPQNLSASRPQDRQFILSSKKLLLSDSGFYLCAWSLGQTREQFFGPGTRLTVL.

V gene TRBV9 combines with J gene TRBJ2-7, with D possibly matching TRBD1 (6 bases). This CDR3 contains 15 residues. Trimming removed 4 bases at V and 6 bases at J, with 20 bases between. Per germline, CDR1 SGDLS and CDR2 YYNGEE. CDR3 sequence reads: CASSPFQGSLGEQYF. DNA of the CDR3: TGTGCCAGCAGCCCTTTTCAGGGGTCCCTGGGCGAGCAGTACTTC.

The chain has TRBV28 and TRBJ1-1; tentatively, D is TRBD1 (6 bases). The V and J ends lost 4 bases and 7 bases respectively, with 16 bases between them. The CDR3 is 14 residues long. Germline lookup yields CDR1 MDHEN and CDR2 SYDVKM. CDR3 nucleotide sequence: TGTGCCAGCAGTTACAGGGATCGGATGGGTGAAGCTTTCTTT. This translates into CASSYRDRMGEAFF.

CDR3 in DNA: TGTGCCAGCTCACCCTTAGAGGCGGGGGCTAGCACAGATACGCAGTATTTT. Protein: CASSPLEAGASTDTQYF. The V gene is TRBV18, the J gene TRBJ2-3; D might be TRBD2 (7 bases). Between the trimmed V and J ends, which lost 3 bases and 0 bases, there was a span of 16 bases. The CDR3 has 17 amino acids. Germline values: CDR1 KGHSH, CDR2 LQKENI.

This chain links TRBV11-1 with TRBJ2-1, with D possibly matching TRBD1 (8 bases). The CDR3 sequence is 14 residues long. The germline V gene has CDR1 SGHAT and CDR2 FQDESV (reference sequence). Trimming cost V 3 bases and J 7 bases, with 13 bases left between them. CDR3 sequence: CASSLNRGGNEQFF. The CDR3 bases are TGTGCCAGCAGCTTGAACAGGGGGGGAAATGAGCAGTTCTTC.

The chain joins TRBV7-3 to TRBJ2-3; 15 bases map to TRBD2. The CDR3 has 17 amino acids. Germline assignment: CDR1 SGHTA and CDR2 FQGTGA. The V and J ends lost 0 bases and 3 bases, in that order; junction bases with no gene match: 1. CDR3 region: CASSLTGTSGGTDTQYF. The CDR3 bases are TGTGCCAGCAGCTTAACGGGGACTAGCGGGGGGACAGATACGCAGTATTTT. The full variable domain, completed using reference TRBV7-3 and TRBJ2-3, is GAGVSQTPSNKVTEKGKYVELRCDPISGHTALYWYRQSLGQGPEFLIYFQGTGAADDSGLPNDRFFAVRPEGSVSTLKIQRTERGDSAVYLCASSLTGTSGGTDTQYFGPGTRLTVL.

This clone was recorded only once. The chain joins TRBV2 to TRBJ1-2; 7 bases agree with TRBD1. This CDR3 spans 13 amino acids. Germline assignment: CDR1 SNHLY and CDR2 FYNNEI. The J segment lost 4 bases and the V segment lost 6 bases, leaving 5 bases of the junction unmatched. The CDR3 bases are TGTGCCAGCAGGGGGGACAGTTTCTATGGCTACACCTTC. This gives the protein CASRGDSFYGYTF. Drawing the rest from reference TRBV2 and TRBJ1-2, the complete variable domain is EPEVTQTPSHQVTQMGQEVILRCVPISNHLYFYWYRQILGQKVEFLVSFYNNEISEKSEIFDDQFSVERPDGSNFTLKIRSTKLEDSAMYFCASRGDSFYGYTFGSGTRLTVV.